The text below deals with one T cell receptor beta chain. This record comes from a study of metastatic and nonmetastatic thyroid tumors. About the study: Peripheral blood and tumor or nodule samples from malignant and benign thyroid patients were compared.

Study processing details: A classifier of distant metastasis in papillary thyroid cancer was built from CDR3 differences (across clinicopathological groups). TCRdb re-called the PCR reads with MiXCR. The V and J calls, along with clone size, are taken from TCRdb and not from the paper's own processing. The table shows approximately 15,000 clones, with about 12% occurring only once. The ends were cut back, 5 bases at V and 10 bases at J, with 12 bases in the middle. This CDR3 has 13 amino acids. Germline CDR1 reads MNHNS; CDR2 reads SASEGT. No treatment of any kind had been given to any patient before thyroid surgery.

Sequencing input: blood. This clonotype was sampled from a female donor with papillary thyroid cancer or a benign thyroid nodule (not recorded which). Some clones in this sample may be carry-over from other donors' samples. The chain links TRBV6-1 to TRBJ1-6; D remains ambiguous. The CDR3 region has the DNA TGTGCCAGCAGTTCCATGGGAGGATCACCCCTCCACTTT. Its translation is CASSSMGGSPLHF.